This TCR beta chain was sequenced during a study of cytomegalovirus exposure and HLA in healthy donors. Primers included in the PCR were 60 Vbeta and 13 Jbeta primers. Clones were read by immunoSEQ multiplex PCR, and TCRdb kept only the in-frame ones, dropping some. Among about 200,000 clones listed, around 82% were seen once. Germline V gives CDR1 SGHTA, CDR2 FQGNSA. J lost 6 bases, V lost 2 bases, and 6 bases had no gene match. This CDR3 is built from 15 residues. The receptor was derived from a man aged 18 to 29 in good health and CMV-seronegative. This chain links TRBV7-2 with TRBJ2-7; 11 bases line up with TRBD2. Sample: PBMCs. The CDR3 DNA follows: TGTGCCAGCAGCTTAACACCGGGACTAGCGGCCGAGCAGTACTTC. Protein: CASSLTPGLAAEQYF.